Below, 23 T cell receptor beta chains from the same sample are listed, as sequenced in a study of cytomegalovirus exposure and HLA in healthy donors. 13 Jbeta primers and 60 Vbeta primers were used for the PCR. Sequenced by immunoSEQ multiplex PCR; TCRdb stores in-frame clones only, minus some. The repertoire holds roughly 120,000 clones, 60% to 85% seen once, with over 0.9% in the top ten. Sequenced: PBMCs. The source of these receptors is a human donor in good health.

The rearrangement links TRBV9 to TRBJ1-3; D not resolved. V shed 3 bases and J shed 3 bases, with 13 bases lying between them. The CDR3 is 15 residues long. CDR1 and CDR2 from the germline V gene are SGDLS and YYNGEE. The CDR3 DNA reads TGTGCCAGCAGCGCGCCTTCGGGGTATGGAAACACCATATATTTT. As protein: CASSAPSGYGNTIYF.

The chain is built from TRBV2 and TRBJ1-2; D uncertain. The CDR3 loop spans 12 amino acids. Germline assignment: CDR1 SNHLY and CDR2 FYNNEI. V was cut by 5 bases and J by 2 bases, with 6 bases left in between. The CDR3: CASSMTNYGYTF. The CDR3 DNA follows: TGTGCCAGCAGTATGACAAACTATGGCTACACCTTC.

This sequence joins TRBV5-1 and TRBJ1-2, with 7 bases that match TRBD1. Trimming cost V 7 bases and J 5 bases; bases outside gene matches: 11. There are 14 residues in the CDR3. Germline CDR1 and CDR2: SGHRS and YFSETQ. In DNA form, the CDR3 reads TGCGCCAGCCCCTCGGCCGGGACAGCGTATGGCTACACCTTC. Translated: CASPSAGTAYGYTF.

V usage is TRBV29-1 and J usage is TRBJ2-5; D is uncertain. The germline CDR1 and CDR2 sequences are SQVTM and ANQGSEA. V was shortened by 6 bases and J by 7 bases, with 18 bases between the two germline ends. The CDR3 is 13 residues long. This chain's CDR3 is CSVVNLPEWTQYF. CDR3 DNA sequence: TGCAGCGTCGTAAACTTGCCCGAGTGGACCCAGTACTTC. The full variable domain, rest sourced from reference TRBV29-1 and TRBJ2-5, is SAVISQKPSRDICQRGTSLTIQCQVDSQVTMMFWYRQQPGQSLTLIATANQGSEATYESGFVIDKFPISRPNLTFSTLTVSNMSPEDSSIYLCSVVNLPEWTQYFGPGTRLLVL.

The rearrangement joins TRBV11-2 to TRBJ2-5; 8 bases line up with TRBD2. Germline CDR1 SGHAT, CDR2 FQNNGV. Trimming took 5 bases from V and 4 from J; bases not matched to a gene: 6. This CDR3 has 14 amino acids. CDR3 amino acids: CASSPPGGGETQYF. CDR3 nucleotide sequence: TGTGCCAGCAGCCCGCCGGGGGGGGGAGAGACCCAGTACTTC. The entire variable domain, with the rest obtained from reference TRBV11-2 and TRBJ2-5, is as follows: EAGVAQSPRYKIIEKRQSVAFWCNPISGHATLYWYQQILGQGPKLLIQFQNNGVVDDSQLPKDRFSAERLKGVDSTLKIQPAKLEDSAVYLCASSPPGGGETQYFGPGTRLLVL.

This sequence joins TRBV6-5 and TRBJ2-6; the D gene is possibly TRBD2 (5 bases). This CDR3 contains 15 residues. Germline lookup yields CDR1 MNHEY and CDR2 SVGAGI. Deletions cut 6 bases from V and 5 bases from J, with 14 bases between. The CDR3 protein is CASRGTGVRANVLTF. The DNA of the CDR3 is TGTGCCAGCAGGGGTACCGGGGTCAGGGCCAACGTCCTGACTTTC.

The V gene is TRBV28, the J gene TRBJ1-6; TRBD1 matches 10 bases. The CDR3 is 15 amino acids. Germline CDR1 MDHEN, CDR2 SYDVKM. The ends lost 8 bases at V and 7 bases at J; junction bases unmatched: 8. This chain's CDR3 is CASSEMDRGNSPLHF. As DNA, the CDR3 is TGTGCCAGCTCAGAAATGGACAGGGGGAATTCACCCCTCCACTTT. Combining the CDR3 with reference TRBV28 and TRBJ1-6 gives the whole variable domain DVKVTQSSRYLVKRTGEKVFLECVQDMDHENMFWYRQDPGLGLRLIYFSYDVKMKEKGDIPEGYSVSREKKERFSLILESASTNQTSMYLCASSEMDRGNSPLHFGNGTRLTVT.

The rearrangement joins TRBV9 to TRBJ2-1; 12 positions match TRBD2. This CDR3 is built from 16 residues. CDR1 and CDR2 from the germline V gene are SGDLS and YYNGEE. J gave up 7 bases and V 4 bases, and 9 bases lay outside the gene matches. CDR3 region: CASSQNLGTSGNEQFF. Written as DNA, the CDR3 is TGTGCCAGCAGCCAGAACCTTGGGACTAGCGGGAATGAGCAGTTCTTC. The full variable domain, rest sourced from reference TRBV9 and TRBJ2-1, is DSGVTQTPKHLITATGQRVTLRCSPRSGDLSVYWYQQSLDQGLQFLIQYYNGEERAKGNILERFSAQQFPDLHSELNLSSLELGDSALYFCASSQNLGTSGNEQFFGPGTRLTVL.

V usage is TRBV27 and J usage is TRBJ1-2, with 9 bases that match TRBD1. V lost 7 bases to trimming and J lost 4 bases; unmatched junction nucleotides: 4. The CDR3 is 13 residues long. The germline V gene encodes CDR1 MNHEY and CDR2 SMNVEV (reference sequence). In DNA, the CDR3 is TGTGCCAGCAAGGGACAGGGCCCCTATGGCTACACCTTC. Amino acids: CASKGQGPYGYTF.

In regard to this clone: One end of the junction does not line up with germline, which may come from a read error. The rearrangement uses TRBV23-1 and TRBJ1-5; TRBD1 is a possible D gene (5 bases). TRBV23-1 is treated as an ORF (open reading frame) with a function not yet certain. The CDR3 runs to 16 residues. The CDR3 sequence: CTSSQSIGGMDQPQHF. Here the CDR3 DNA reads TGCACCAGCAGTCAATCAATCGGGGGAATGGATCAGCCCCAGCATTTT.

V usage is TRBV7-9 and J usage is TRBJ1-5, with 12 bases aligning to TRBD1. Germline V CDR1 and CDR2: SEHNR, FQNEAQ (reference sequence). V trimming: 1 base; J trimming: 6 bases; junction bases outside the gene matches: 10. This CDR3 region has 18 residues. The CDR3 reads CASSLVGGTGGASQPQHF. The CDR3 DNA sequence: TGTGCCAGCAGCTTAGTAGGAGGGACAGGGGGCGCGAGTCAGCCCCAGCATTTT.

The genes are TRBV5-4 and TRBJ1-4; no reliable D call. V was cut by 0 bases and J by 7 bases, with 7 bases left in between. The CDR3 length is 13 residues. The germline gives CDR1 SGHNT, CDR2 YYREEE (reference sequence). The CDR3 DNA follows: TGTGCCAGCAGCTTGGCAACGGTTGAAAAACTGTTTTTT. It yields the protein CASSLATVEKLFF.

The chain employs TRBV5-6 and TRBJ2-5; D is perhaps TRBD2 (6 bases). V lost 2 bases, J lost 3 bases, and 8 bases lay in between. The germline gives CDR1 SGHDT, CDR2 YYEEEE. The CDR3 is 13 amino acids. The CDR3: CASSLGGKETQYF. The CDR3 DNA sequence: TGTGCCAGCAGCTTAGGAGGGAAAGAGACCCAGTACTTC.

The CDR3 sequence is CASTIRAGENTEAFF. Here the CDR3 DNA reads TGTGCCAGCACTATAAGGGCAGGGGAGAACACTGAAGCTTTCTTT. The J gene is TRBJ1-1, the V gene TRBV2; TRBD1 is a possible D gene (6 bases). CDR1 is SNHLY and CDR2 is FYNNEI in the germline V gene. This CDR3 has 15 residues. The V gene lost 7 bases and the J gene lost 1 base, with 16 bases spanning the gap.

The chain employs TRBV7-8 and TRBJ1-1, with D maybe TRBD1 (5 bases). The CDR3 covers 13 residues. The V and J ends lost 5 bases and 4 bases respectively, with 11 bases between them. Germline values: CDR1 SGHVS, CDR2 FQNEAQ. CDR3: CASSGRVLTEAFF. The CDR3 nucleotides are TGTGCCAGCAGCGGCAGGGTGCTCACTGAAGCTTTCTTT.

This chain connects TRBV5-1 to TRBJ2-2; TRBD1 might be the D (6 bases). This CDR3 has 16 residues. Germline lookup yields CDR1 SGHRS and CDR2 YFSETQ. The V gene lost 0 bases and the J gene lost 4 bases, with 13 bases spanning the gap. The CDR3 DNA sequence: TGCGCCAGCAGCTTGGATTGGGGGCGACGCACCGGGGAGCTGTTTTTT. Protein sequence: CASSLDWGRRTGELFF.

In its sample, this clone was seen a few times. The chain recombines TRBV6-5 with TRBJ2-7, with D hard to call. The V end was cut by 5 bases, the J end by 7 bases, with 18 bases between. Per the germline V gene, CDR1 is MNHEY and CDR2 is SVGAGI. The length of the CDR3 is 14 residues. This chain's CDR3 is CASSEFARSKEQYF. For the CDR3, the DNA is TGTGCCAGCAGTGAATTTGCCCGGAGTAAGGAGCAGTACTTC.

The chain combines TRBV6-1 with TRBJ2-1; possible D gene TRBD1, 6 bases. This CDR3 has 18 amino acids. The germline CDR1 and CDR2 sequences are MNHNS and SASEGT. Trimming removed 4 bases from V and 7 bases from J, with 26 bases in between. The CDR3 sequence is CASSGNLLDSPMGNEQFF. CDR3 nucleotide sequence: TGTGCCAGCAGTGGAAATCTGTTGGACAGCCCAATGGGGAATGAGCAGTTCTTC.

The CDR3 sequence: CASSLDGGGDNEQFF. In nucleotides, the CDR3 is TGCGCCAGCAGCTTGGATGGCGGGGGTGACAATGAGCAGTTCTTC. The chain carries TRBV5-1 and TRBJ2-1; 7 bases are a match to TRBD2. In germline, CDR1 is SGHRS, CDR2 YFSETQ. The V gene end was trimmed by 0 bases and the J gene end by 5 bases; junction bases not matched to a gene: 5. The CDR3 loop spans 15 amino acids.

CDR3 residues: CASSGGLAGVYEQYF. CDR3 nucleotides: TGTGCCAGCAGCGGGGGACTAGCGGGGGTCTACGAGCAGTACTTC. The rearrangement uses TRBV9 and TRBJ2-7; 14 positions agree with TRBD2. Looked up from germline, CDR1 is SGDLS and CDR2 is YYNGEE. The trim removed 3 bases at V and 3 bases at J, leaving 2 bases unmatched. The length of the CDR3 is 15 residues.

J is TRBJ2-1 and V is TRBV9; D possibly corresponds to TRBD1 (6 bases). The germline CDR1 and CDR2 sequences are SGDLS and YYNGEE. V was trimmed by 4 bases and J by 4 bases, leaving 9 bases between them. This CDR3 region has 13 residues. CDR3 region: CASSPQGYNEQFF. CDR3 sequence (DNA): TGTGCCAGCAGCCCACAGGGATACAATGAGCAGTTCTTC.

J is TRBJ2-7 and V is TRBV28; 10 bases map to TRBD1. The V gene's germline CDR1 is MDHEN and CDR2 SYDVKM. This CDR3 contains 15 residues. The J segment lost 6 bases and the V segment lost 5 bases, leaving 10 bases of the junction unmatched. CDR3 sequence (DNA): TGTGCCAGCAGTCTCTATCGGGACAGGGGAACCGAGCAGTACTTC. Translating gives CASSLYRDRGTEQYF.

The V call is TRBV5-6, the J call TRBJ2-2; the D is unclear. CDR3 length: 14 amino acids. Germline CDR1 is SGHDT and CDR2 is YYEEEE. The V and J ends lost 0 bases and 4 bases respectively, with 7 bases between them. The CDR3 coding sequence is TGTGCCAGCAGCTTGGGCGCGTTCACCGGGGAGCTGTTTTTT. It codes for CASSLGAFTGELFF.